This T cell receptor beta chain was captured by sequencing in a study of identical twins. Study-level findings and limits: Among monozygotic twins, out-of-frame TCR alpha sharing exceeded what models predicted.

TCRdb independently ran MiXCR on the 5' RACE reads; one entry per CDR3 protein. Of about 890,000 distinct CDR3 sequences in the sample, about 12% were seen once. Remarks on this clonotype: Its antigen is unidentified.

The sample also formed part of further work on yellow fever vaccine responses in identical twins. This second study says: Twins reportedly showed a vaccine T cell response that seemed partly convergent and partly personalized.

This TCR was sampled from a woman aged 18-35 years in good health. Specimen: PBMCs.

Here the CDR3 DNA reads TGCGCCAGCAGCTTGATAGGGGACCAAGAGACCCAGTACTTC. Its translation: CASSLIGDQETQYF. J is TRBJ2-5 and V is TRBV5-1; D is possibly TRBD1 (5 bases). Germline V CDR1 and CDR2: SGHRS, YFSETQ. This CDR3 spans 14 amino acids. The ends were cut back, 1 base at V and 0 bases at J, with 7 bases in the middle. The variable domain in full, completed from reference TRBV5-1 and TRBJ2-5, reads KAGVTQTPRYLIKTRGQQVTLSCSPISGHRSVSWYQQTPGQGLQFLFEYFSETQRNKGNFPGRFSGRQFSNSRSEMNVSTLELGDSALYLCASSLIGDQETQYFGPGTRLLVL.